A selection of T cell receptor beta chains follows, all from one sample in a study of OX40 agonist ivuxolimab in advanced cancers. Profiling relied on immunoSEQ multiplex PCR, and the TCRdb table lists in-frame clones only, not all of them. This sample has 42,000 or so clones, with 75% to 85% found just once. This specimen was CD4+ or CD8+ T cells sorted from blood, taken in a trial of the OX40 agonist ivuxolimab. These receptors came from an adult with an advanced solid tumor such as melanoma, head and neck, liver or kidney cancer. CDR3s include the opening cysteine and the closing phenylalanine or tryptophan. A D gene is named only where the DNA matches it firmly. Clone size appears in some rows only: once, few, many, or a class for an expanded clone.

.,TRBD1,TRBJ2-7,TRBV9,CASSPQTGLSTYEQYF,TGTGCCAGCAGCCCTCAGACAGGGCTTTCTACCTACGAGCAGTACTTC
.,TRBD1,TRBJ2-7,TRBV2,CAGWTGASYEQYF,TGTGCCGGCTGGACAGGGGCCTCCTACGAGCAGTACTTC
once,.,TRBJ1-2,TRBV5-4,CASSLASTLPNYGYTF,TGTGCCAGCAGCTTGGCCAGTACCCTACCCAACTATGGCTACACCTTC
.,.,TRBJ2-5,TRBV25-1,CASSDPRRERETQYF,TGTGCCAGCAGTGACCCCCGGCGGGAAAGAGAGACCCAGTACTTC
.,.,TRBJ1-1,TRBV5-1,CASSFGNTEAFF,TGCGCCAGCAGCTTCGGGAACACTGAAGCTTTCTTT
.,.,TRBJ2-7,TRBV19,CASSTRVRGVYEQYF,TGTGCCAGTAGTACCCGGGTCAGGGGGGTATACGAGCAGTACTTC
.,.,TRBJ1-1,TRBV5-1,CASSFVGIQGSNEAFF,TGCGCCAGCAGCTTTGTAGGAATACAGGGCTCAAATGAAGCTTTCTTT
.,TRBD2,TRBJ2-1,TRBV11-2,CASHSWRERNEQFF,TGTGCCAGCCACTCGTGGCGGGAGAGGAATGAGCAGTTCTTC
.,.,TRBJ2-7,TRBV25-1,CASSEELSHEQYF,TGTGCCAGCAGTGAAGAACTGTCCCACGAGCAGTACTTC
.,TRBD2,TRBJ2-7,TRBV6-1,CASSEKAGSSYEQYF,TGTGCCAGCAGTGAAAAAGCGGGGAGCTCCTACGAGCAGTACTTC
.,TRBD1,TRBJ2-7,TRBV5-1,CASSSGTGGSVRYF,TGCGCCAGCAGCTCCGGGACAGGGGGGAGTGTTAGGTACTTC
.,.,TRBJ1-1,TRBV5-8,CASSFLGAFF,TGTGCCAGCAGCTTCCTAGGAGCTTTCTTT
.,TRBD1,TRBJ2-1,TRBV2,CASSELPRTGLNEQFF,TGTGCCAGCAGTGAGCTGCCCCGGACAGGGTTGAATGAGCAGTTCTTC
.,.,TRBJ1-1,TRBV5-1,CASSLEGAEAFF,TGCGCCAGCAGCTTGGAGGGCGCTGAAGCTTTCTTT
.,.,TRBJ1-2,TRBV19,CASRPLRGDLGYGYTF,TGTGCCAGTAGGCCTCTTCGGGGGGATTTGGGCTATGGCTACACCTTC
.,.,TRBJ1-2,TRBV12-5,CASGLAPELGGYTF,TGTGCTAGTGGTTTAGCTCCAGAGCTAGGGGGCTACACCTTC
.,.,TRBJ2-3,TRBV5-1,CASSLGGTDTQYF,TGCGCCAGCAGCCTGGGGGGCACAGATACGCAGTATTTT
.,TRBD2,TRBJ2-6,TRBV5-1,CASSLTSGKRGANVLTF,TGCGCCAGCAGCTTGACTAGCGGGAAGAGAGGGGCCAACGTCCTGACTTTC
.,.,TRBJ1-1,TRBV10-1,CASSDGLNTEAFF,TGCGCCAGCAGTGACGGCCTGAACACTGAAGCTTTCTTT
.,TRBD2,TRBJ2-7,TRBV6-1,CASSKAGGIPYEQYF,TGTGCCAGCAGTAAAGCGGGAGGGATTCCCTACGAGCAGTACTTC
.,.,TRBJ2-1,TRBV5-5,CASSQGRSSYNEQFF,TGTGCCAGCAGTCAGGGACGGAGCTCCTACAATGAGCAGTTCTTC
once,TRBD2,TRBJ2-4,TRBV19,CASSIGGVLKTVQYF,TGTGCCAGTAGTATCGGGGGGGTGCTAAAAACGGTTCAGTACTTC